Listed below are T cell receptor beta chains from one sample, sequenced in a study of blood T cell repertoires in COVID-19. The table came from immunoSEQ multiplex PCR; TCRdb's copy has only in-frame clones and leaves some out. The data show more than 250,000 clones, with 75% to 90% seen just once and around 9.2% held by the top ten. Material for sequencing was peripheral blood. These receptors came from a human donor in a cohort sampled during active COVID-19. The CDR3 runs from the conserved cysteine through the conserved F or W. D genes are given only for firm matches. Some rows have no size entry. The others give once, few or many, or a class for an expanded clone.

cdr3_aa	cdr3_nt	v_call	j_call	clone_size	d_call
CASSRGPEETQYF	TGTGCCAGCAGCCGCGGGCCTGAGGAGACCCAGTACTTC	TRBV5-5	TRBJ2-5	-	-
CASSDPGRAYEQYF	TGCGCCAGCAGTGATCCAGGGAGGGCCTACGAGCAGTACTTC	TRBV10-2	TRBJ2-7	-	TRBD2
CASMRGQLNQPQHF	TGTGCCAGTATGAGGGGACAGCTCAATCAGCCCCAGCATTTT	TRBV19	TRBJ1-5	-	TRBD1
CASSLTTGRSGANVLTF	TGCGCCAGCAGCTTAACGACAGGGCGCTCTGGGGCCAACGTCCTGACTTTC	TRBV5-1	TRBJ2-6	-	TRBD1
CASSLLAGGQYEQYF	TGTGCCAGCAGCTTACTAGCGGGGGGCCAGTACGAGCAGTACTTC	TRBV7-8	TRBJ2-7	-	TRBD2
CASSIPTYNEQFF	TGTGCCAGTAGTATTCCCACATACAATGAGCAGTTCTTC	TRBV19	TRBJ2-1	-	-
CASSLQGVWADTQYF	TGTGCCAGCAGCTTGCAGGGTGTGTGGGCAGATACGCAGTATTTT	TRBV7-9	TRBJ2-3	-	-
CAISERVGTDTQYF	TGTGCCATCAGTGAACGGGTCGGCACAGATACGCAGTATTTT	TRBV10-3	TRBJ2-3	-	-
CASSYWMDRSDSPLHF	TGTGCCAGCAGTTACTGGATGGACAGGAGTGATTCACCCCTCCACTTT	TRBV6-5	TRBJ1-6	-	TRBD1
CASSSYRGLLNEQFF	TGTGCCAGCAGCTCCTACAGGGGGCTGCTTAATGAGCAGTTCTTC	TRBV11-2	TRBJ2-1	-	TRBD1
CASSQGQGGSAPLHF	TGTGCCAGCAGCCAAGGACAGGGGGGGTCGGCACCCCTCCACTTT	TRBV3-1/TRBV3-2	TRBJ1-6	many	TRBD1
CASSNERGNYEQYF	TGTGCCAGCAGCAATGAGCGGGGGAACTACGAGCAGTACTTC	TRBV6-5	TRBJ2-7	-	TRBD2
CASSSSIYEQYF	TGTGCCAGCAGTTCGAGTATTTACGAGCAGTACTTC	TRBV28	TRBJ2-7	-	-
CASARRTSGASYEQYF	TGTGCTAGTGCCCGGCGGACTAGCGGGGCGAGCTACGAGCAGTACTTC	TRBV12-5	TRBJ2-7	-	TRBD2
CASSYRAGFSYNEQFF	TGTGCCAGCAGCTACCGAGCGGGATTTTCCTACAATGAGCAGTTCTTC	TRBV5-6	TRBJ2-1	-	TRBD2
CASSPVGQGHRDAEAFF	TGTGCCAGCAGCCCTGTGGGACAGGGGCATCGGGACGCTGAAGCTTTCTTT	TRBV4-2	TRBJ1-1	-	TRBD1
CASSSIAGGPDTQYF	TGTGCTAGCAGCTCGATAGCGGGAGGGCCAGATACGCAGTATTTT	TRBV7-7	TRBJ2-3	-	TRBD2
CASSLSGLAINEQFF	TGTGCCAGCAGCTTATCGGGACTAGCGATCAATGAGCAGTTCTTC	TRBV7-2	TRBJ2-1	once	TRBD2
CASSHTVPGTGIDYGYTF	TGCGCCAGCAGCCACACCGTGCCCGGGACAGGGATAGACTATGGCTACACCTTC	TRBV4-1	TRBJ1-2	-	TRBD1
CASSQGSGGGTYEQYF	TGCGCCAGCAGCCAAGGAAGCGGGGGGGGGACCTACGAGCAGTACTTC	TRBV4-1	TRBJ2-7	-	TRBD2
CASSLTGVDTQYF	TGTGCCAGCAGCTTAACGGGAGTAGATACGCAGTATTTT	TRBV7-9	TRBJ2-3	-	-
CASRPRQGLRNEQFF	TGTGCCAGCAGACCGAGACAGGGGTTGAGAAATGAGCAGTTCTTC	TRBV6-5	TRBJ2-1	-	TRBD1
CASQQRARNTGELFF	TGTGCCAGCCAGCAGAGGGCACGGAACACCGGGGAGCTGTTTTTT	TRBV2	TRBJ2-2	-	-
CASRREVTDYSNQPQHF	TGTGCCAGCAGGAGGGAAGTTACCGATTATAGCAATCAGCCCCAGCATTTT	TRBV2	TRBJ1-5	-	-
CASSFGLAGTYEQYF	TGTGCCAGCAGTTTTGGGCTAGCGGGAACCTACGAGCAGTACTTC	TRBV27	TRBJ2-7	-	TRBD2
CASSPGYGYTF	TGTGCCAGCAGCCCCGGGTATGGCTACACCTTC	TRBV7-8	TRBJ1-2	-	-
CASSFLGRDTEAFF	TGTGCCAGCAGCTTTCTGGGCAGGGACACTGAAGCTTTCTTT	TRBV5-6	TRBJ1-1	few	-
CASSFSLAADTQYF	TGTGCCAGCAGCTTCTCCCTAGCCGCAGATACGCAGTATTTT	TRBV11-2	TRBJ2-3	-	-
CASSSGGLGELFF	TGTGCCAGCAGCTCAGGGGGCCTAGGGGAGCTGTTTTTT	TRBV7-3	TRBJ2-2	few	TRBD1
CASNTPRTANYGYTF	TGTGCCAGCAACACTCCGAGGACAGCTAACTATGGCTACACCTTC	TRBV28	TRBJ1-2	-	-
CASSQGTDLTYEQYF	TGCGCCAGCAGCCAAGGGACAGACCTCACCTACGAGCAGTACTTC	TRBV4-3	TRBJ2-7	-	-
CASRADSGNSPLHF	TGTGCCAGCAGGGCCGACTCCGGTAATTCACCCCTCCACTTT	TRBV6-5	TRBJ1-6	-	-
CASSLLESHTGELFF	TGCGCCAGCAGCTTATTAGAATCCCACACCGGGGAGCTGTTTTTT	TRBV5-1	TRBJ2-2	-	-
CAISAGTGFVEQYF	TGTGCCATCAGTGCCGGGACAGGGTTCGTCGAGCAGTACTTC	TRBV10-3	TRBJ2-7	-	TRBD1
CASSPQGIRELFF	TGTGCCAGCTCACCCCAGGGTATCCGGGAGCTGTTTTTT	TRBV18	TRBJ2-2	once	-
CASSLGGIDYGYTF	TGTGCCAGCAGTTTAGGAGGGATTGACTATGGCTACACCTTC	TRBV28	TRBJ1-2	-	-
CASSLRDRGQKVTF	TGTGCCAGCAGCCTACGGGACCGGGGACAGAAAGTGACTTTC	TRBV9	TRBJ2-6	-	TRBD1
CASSGGPTPTADSPLHF	TGTGCCAGCAGCGGGGGGCCGACGCCTACTGCGGATTCACCCCTCCACTTT	TRBV9	TRBJ1-6	-	-
CASSLGQISNQPQHF	TGTGCCAGCAGCTTGGGACAGATTAGCAATCAGCCCCAGCATTTT	TRBV5-6	TRBJ1-5	-	-
CASSLSPGTGIGYTF	TGTGCCAGCAGCCTATCGCCCGGGACAGGGATTGGCTACACCTTC	TRBV6-5	TRBJ1-2	-	TRBD1
CASGLGGGQYF	TGTGCTAGTGGTTTGGGGGGAGGGCAGTACTTC	TRBV12-5	TRBJ2-7	-	-
CASKRFDRGHDQPQHF	TGTGCCAGTAAACGATTCGACAGGGGTCACGATCAGCCCCAGCATTTT	TRBV19	TRBJ1-5	few	TRBD1
CASSSPSGQLNTGELFF	TGTGCCAGCAGCTCCCCGTCAGGACAGCTAAACACCGGGGAGCTGTTTTTT	TRBV7-6	TRBJ2-2	-	-
CVGLETSGRSSYNEQFF	TGTGTCGGACTGGAGACTAGCGGGAGGAGCTCCTACAATGAGCAGTTCTTC	TRBV19	TRBJ2-1	-	TRBD2
CASSPNRGGSGANVLTF	TGTGCCAGCAGTCCAAACCGCGGGGGCTCTGGGGCCAACGTCCTGACTTTC	TRBV27	TRBJ2-6	many	TRBD2
CASSFTGGQETQYF	TGTGCCAGCAGCTTTACGGGGGGGCAGGAGACCCAGTACTTC	TRBV7-2	TRBJ2-5	-	TRBD2
CASSSYGQGKAGYTF	TGTGCCAGCAGCTCGTACGGACAGGGGAAGGCAGGCTACACCTTC	TRBV7-2	TRBJ1-2	-	TRBD1
CAISVRANEKLFF	TGTGCCATCAGTGTCAGGGCGAATGAAAAACTGTTTTTT	TRBV10-3	TRBJ1-4	-	-
CSVTSGRVRETQYF	TGCAGCGTCACTAGCGGGAGGGTACGTGAGACCCAGTACTTC	TRBV29-1	TRBJ2-5	-	TRBD2
CASSQGRAYEKLFF	TGTGCCAGCAGCCAGGGTCGGGCATATGAAAAACTGTTTTTT	TRBV2	TRBJ1-4	-	-
CASSLGPGANEKLFF	TGTGCCAGCAGCTTAGGGCCGGGGGCTAATGAAAAACTGTTTTTT	TRBV7-3	TRBJ1-4	-	-
CASNRDTFSNQPQHF	TGCGCCAGCAACCGGGACACCTTTAGCAATCAGCCCCAGCATTTT	TRBV10-2	TRBJ1-5	once	-
CASSPGLAAYYEQYF	TGTGCCAGCAGTCCGGGACTAGCGGCATACTACGAGCAGTACTTC	TRBV27	TRBJ2-7	once	TRBD2
CASSYPAGWGHEQFF	TGTGCCAGCAGTTACCCGGCAGGGTGGGGGCATGAGCAGTTCTTC	TRBV6-2/TRBV6-3	TRBJ2-1	-	-